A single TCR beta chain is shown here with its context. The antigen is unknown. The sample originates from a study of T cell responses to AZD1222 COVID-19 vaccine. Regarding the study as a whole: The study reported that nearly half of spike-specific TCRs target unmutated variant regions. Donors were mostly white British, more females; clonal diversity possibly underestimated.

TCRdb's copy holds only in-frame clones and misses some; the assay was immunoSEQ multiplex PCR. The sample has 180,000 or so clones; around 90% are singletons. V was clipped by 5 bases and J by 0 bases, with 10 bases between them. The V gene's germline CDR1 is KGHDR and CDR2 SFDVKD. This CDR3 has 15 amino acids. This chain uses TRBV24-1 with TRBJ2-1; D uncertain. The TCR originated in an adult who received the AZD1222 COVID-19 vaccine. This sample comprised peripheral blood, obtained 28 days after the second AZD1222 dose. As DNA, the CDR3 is TGTGCCACCAGTGTTGACACCCGCTCCTACAATGAGCAGTTCTTC. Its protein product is CATSVDTRSYNEQFF.